Shown below are 17 T cell receptor beta chains from a single sample sequenced in a study of cytomegalovirus exposure and HLA in healthy donors. The data were produced by immunoSEQ multiplex PCR, yet TCRdb's version contains in-frame clones alone and is incomplete. The data show some 110,000 clones, 88% seen once. Sequenced sample: PBMCs. The origin of the receptors is a woman in her late teens or twenties in good health and CMV-seropositive.

The genes are TRBV6-4 and TRBJ2-2; tentative D call: TRBD1 (6 bases). This CDR3 spans 15 amino acids. V gave up 2 bases and J gave up 4 bases, with 11 bases separating them. Germline V lookup: CDR1 MRHNA, CDR2 SNTAGT. The chain's CDR3 is CASSDSEGGTGELFF. In nucleotides, the CDR3 is TGTGCCAGCAGTGACAGTGAAGGGGGCACCGGGGAGCTGTTTTTT.

This chain connects TRBV7-2 to TRBJ1-1; possibly TRBD1 for D (6 bases). There are 16 residues in the CDR3. CDR1 SGHTA and CDR2 FQGNSA come from the germline V gene. The ends were cut back, 2 bases at V and 3 bases at J, with 16 bases in the middle. The DNA for the CDR3 is TGTGCCAGCAGCTTATCCGGGTACAGGGTGGACACTGAAGCTTTCTTT. It specifies CASSLSGYRVDTEAFF.

The chain employs TRBV5-4 and TRBJ2-2; D is possibly TRBD2 (7 bases). The CDR3 totals 16 residues. CDR1 and CDR2 (germline): SGHNT, YYREEE (reference sequence). Trimming took off 0 bases at V and 1 base at J, with 10 bases between the two ends. This CDR3 is CASSLVGGLNTGELFF. The CDR3 bases are TGTGCCAGCAGCTTGGTGGGGGGGCTGAACACCGGGGAGCTGTTTTTT.

The chain combines TRBV27 with TRBJ1-1; 8 nucleotides match TRBD1. Looked up from germline, CDR1 is MNHEY and CDR2 is SMNVEV (reference sequence). CDR3 length equals 14 residues. V gave up 5 bases and J gave up 5 bases; unmatched junction bases: 7. The CDR3 loop reads CASSQTGVGTEAFF. CDR3 sequence (DNA): TGTGCCAGCAGTCAGACAGGGGTGGGAACTGAAGCTTTCTTT.

This sequence joins TRBV27 and TRBJ1-6, with 8 bases identical to TRBD1. V was pared by 4 bases and J by 10 bases, with 9 bases of the junction left unmatched. This CDR3 is built from 15 residues. Looked up from germline, CDR1 is MNHEY and CDR2 is SMNVEV (reference sequence). The CDR3 is CASSSGTGVGSPLHF. In nucleotides, the CDR3 is TGTGCCAGCAGTTCAGGGACAGGTGTCGGGTCACCCCTCCACTTT.

The chain couples TRBV6-1 to TRBJ2-1; tentative D call: TRBD2 (5 bases). The CDR3 is 16 residues long. V was cut by 2 bases and J by 5 bases, with 16 bases left in between. Germline V lookup: CDR1 MNHNS, CDR2 SASEGT. The CDR3 region has the DNA TGTGCCAGCAGTGAATTGGGGAGTACCGGGAACAATGAGCAGTTCTTC. As protein: CASSELGSTGNNEQFF.

The CDR3 here is CSVPGQPNEKLFF. In nucleotides, the CDR3 is TGCAGCGTCCCGGGACAACCTAATGAAAAACTGTTTTTT. The rearrangement links TRBV29-1 to TRBJ1-4; tentatively, D is TRBD1 (6 bases). Germline CDR1 and CDR2: SQVTM and ANQGSEA. CDR3 size: 13 residues. The V and J ends lost 6 bases and 3 bases respectively, with 11 bases between them.

V usage is TRBV16 and J usage is TRBJ1-5; a possible D gene is TRBD1 (5 bases). Trimming left V 0 bases short and J 5 bases short, with 8 bases between. Germline CDR1 is KGHSY and CDR2 is FQNENV. This CDR3 region has 14 residues. The CDR3 DNA reads TGTGCCAGCAGCCAATCGGGACTGGATCAGCCCCAGCATTTT. Protein: CASSQSGLDQPQHF. Complete variable domain (other parts from reference TRBV16 and TRBJ1-5): GEEVAQTPKHLVRGEGQKAKLYCAPIKGHSYVFWYQQVLKNEFKFLISFQNENVFDETGMPKERFSAKCLPNSPCSLEIQATKLEDSAVYFCASSQSGLDQPQHFGDGTRLSIL.

The gene calls are TRBV15 and TRBJ1-1, with a weak D call TRBD1 (5 bases). Trimming shortened V by 1 base and J by 3 bases, and 21 bases separated the two germline ends. Per the germline V gene, CDR1 is LNHNV and CDR2 is YYDKDF (reference sequence). The CDR3 has 18 residues. The CDR3 is CATSRGLTVDKSYTEAFF. As DNA, the CDR3 is TGTGCCACCAGCAGAGGACTGACAGTGGACAAGTCTTACACTGAAGCTTTCTTT.

This rearrangement joins TRBV6-1 to TRBJ1-6; 7 nucleotides agree with TRBD1. There are 17 residues in the CDR3. CDR1 is MNHNS, CDR2 SASEGT, per germline. V lost 3 bases, J lost 6 bases, and 11 bases stayed unmatched. In DNA, the CDR3 is TGTGCCAGCAGTGAGTCCCCCGGGACAGTTATTAATTCACCCCTCCACTTT. Protein sequence: CASSESPGTVINSPLHF.

The V and J genes are TRBV5-6 and TRBJ2-5, with 7 bases aligning to TRBD1. Germline assignment: CDR1 SGHDT and CDR2 YYEEEE. The V segment lost 7 bases and the J segment 2 bases; nucleotides outside the gene matches: 5. The CDR3 length is 13 residues. The CDR3 region has the DNA TGTGCCAGCCTAAGACAGGGTCAAGAGACCCAGTACTTC. It yields the protein CASLRQGQETQYF.

The CDR3 is CASSQDLRGLTLHF. CDR3 nucleotide sequence: TGCGCCAGCAGCCAAGATCTTCGGGGTTTAACCCTCCACTTT. The chain has TRBV4-3 and TRBJ1-6, with D unclear. The CDR3 runs 14 residues. V was cut by 0 bases and J by 14 bases, with 14 bases left in between. In germline, CDR1 is LGHNA, CDR2 YSLEER.

CDR3 sequence: CASSYSGSGNTIYF. The DNA for the CDR3 is TGTGCCAGCAGTTACTCGGGGAGCGGAAACACCATATATTTT. The gene calls are TRBV6-5 and TRBJ1-3; D gene ambiguous. Per germline, CDR1 MNHEY and CDR2 SVGAGI. Deletions cut 0 bases from V and 4 bases from J, with 7 bases between. The CDR3 totals 14 residues.

This chain joins TRBV4-1 and TRBJ1-5, with TRBD1 identical over 9 bases. V gave up 4 bases and J gave up 2 bases; unmatched junction bases: 3. The CDR3 sequence is 15 residues long. Germline V CDR1 and CDR2: MGHRA, YSYEKL. CDR3 nucleotides: TGCGCCAGCAGCCCTTGGACAGGGGGCAATCAGCCCCAGCATTTT. Its protein product is CASSPWTGGNQPQHF.

The genes are TRBV2 and TRBJ1-2; 9 nucleotides match TRBD1. V gave up 6 bases and J gave up 6 bases; unmatched junction bases: 11. CDR1 and CDR2 from the germline V gene are SNHLY and FYNNEI. The CDR3 totals 15 residues. CDR3 in DNA: TGTGCCAGCAGGGCTTCGACAGGGGGGATCGATGGCTACACCTTC. The encoded protein is CASRASTGGIDGYTF.

The chain uses TRBV7-8 and TRBJ2-1, with 7 bases aligning to TRBD1. The V gene end was trimmed by 5 bases and the J gene end by 6 bases; junction bases not matched to a gene: 7. This CDR3 has 14 amino acids. Germline V gene sequence: CDR1 SGHVS, CDR2 FQNEAQ. The CDR3 loop reads CASSPYTGANEQFF. In DNA form, the CDR3 reads TGTGCCAGCAGCCCATATACAGGGGCCAATGAGCAGTTCTTC. The full variable domain, rest sourced from reference TRBV7-8 and TRBJ2-1, is GAGVSQSPRYKVAKRGQDVALRCDPISGHVSLFWYQQALGQGPEFLTYFQNEAQLDKSGLPSDRFFAERPEGSVSTLKIQRTQQEDSAVYLCASSPYTGANEQFFGPGTRLTVL.

The rearrangement uses TRBV7-2 and TRBJ2-1, with TRBD2 matching over 8 bases. CDR1 and CDR2 (germline): SGHTA, FQGNSA. Trimming removed 5 bases from V and 4 bases from J; junction bases left unmatched: 4. The CDR3 is 14 amino acids. CDR3 region: CASSRSGGYNEQFF. CDR3 DNA: TGTGCCAGCAGCCGAAGCGGGGGTTACAATGAGCAGTTCTTC.